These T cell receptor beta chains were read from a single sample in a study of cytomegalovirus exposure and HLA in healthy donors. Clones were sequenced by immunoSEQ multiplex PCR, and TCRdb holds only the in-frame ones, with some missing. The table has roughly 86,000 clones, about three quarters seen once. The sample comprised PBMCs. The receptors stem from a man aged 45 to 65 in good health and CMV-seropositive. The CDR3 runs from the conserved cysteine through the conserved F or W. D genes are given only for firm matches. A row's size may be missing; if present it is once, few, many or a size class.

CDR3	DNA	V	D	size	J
CASSLTMTGRFPFF	TGTGCCAGCAGTCTAACCATGACAGGGCGCTTTCCTTTCTTT	TRBV27	TRBD1	NA	TRBJ1-1
CASRRQGTSAEAFF	TGTGCCAGCAGACGACAGGGGACGAGCGCTGAAGCTTTCTTT	TRBV6-5	TRBD1	NA	TRBJ1-1
CASSPPSARQETQYF	TGTGCCAGCTCACCACCTAGCGCGCGCCAAGAGACCCAGTACTTC	TRBV18	NA	NA	TRBJ2-5
CASSPRDRVTGANVLTF	TGTGCCAGCAGCCCTCGGGACAGGGTGACTGGGGCCAACGTCCTGACTTTC	TRBV7-9	TRBD1	NA	TRBJ2-6
CSSSLGGETQYF	TGTTCCAGCAGCTTGGGGGGGGAGACCCAGTACTTC	TRBV7-9	TRBD2	NA	TRBJ2-5
CASSDLGQGAKDEQYF	TGTGCCAGCAGTGACCTGGGACAGGGGGCGAAGGACGAGCAGTACTTC	TRBV6-1	TRBD1	NA	TRBJ2-7
CASSLLAGGTTGELFF	TGTGCCAGCAGTTTATTGGCGGGGGGAACTACCGGGGAGCTGTTTTTT	TRBV27	TRBD2	NA	TRBJ2-2
CASSLKRGGTDTQYF	TGTGCCAGCAGCCTTAAGCGGGGGGGAACAGATACGCAGTATTTT	TRBV5-4	TRBD2	NA	TRBJ2-3
CASIQGQRNQPQHF	TGTGCCAGCATCCAGGGACAGCGAAATCAGCCCCAGCATTTT	TRBV6-5	TRBD1	NA	TRBJ1-5
CASSMSQTVNEKLFF	TGTGCCAGTAGTATGAGTCAGACAGTTAATGAAAAACTGTTTTTT	TRBV19	NA	NA	TRBJ1-4
CSVEREMNTEAFF	TGCAGCGTTGAAAGAGAGATGAACACTGAAGCTTTCTTT	TRBV29-1	NA	few	TRBJ1-1
CASSYSHGTPGDEQYF	TGTGCCAGCAGTTACTCCCACGGGACACCCGGAGACGAGCAGTACTTC	TRBV6-5	NA	NA	TRBJ2-7
CASSLTGNTEAFF	TGTGCCAGCAGCTTAACCGGGAACACTGAAGCTTTCTTT	TRBV7-3	NA	NA	TRBJ1-1
CASIQTGLDGYTF	TGTGCCAGCATCCAAACAGGGTTGGATGGCTACACCTTC	TRBV5-4	NA	once	TRBJ1-2
CASTQVSGTGVETQYF	TGTGCCAGCACCCAAGTCTCCGGGACAGGGGTAGAGACCCAGTACTTC	TRBV25-1	TRBD1	NA	TRBJ2-5
CASCPERGPTDTQYF	TGTGCCAGCTGCCCCGAGCGGGGGCCTACAGATACGCAGTATTTT	TRBV13	TRBD2	NA	TRBJ2-3
CASSVARLASEQFF	TGTGCCAGCAGCGTAGCACGACTAGCTAGTGAGCAGTTCTTC	TRBV9	TRBD2	NA	TRBJ2-1
CASSLSGSQETQYF	TGTGCCAGCAGTTTGTCAGGCAGCCAAGAGACCCAGTACTTC	TRBV7-9	NA	once	TRBJ2-5
CSSSLTSDTQYF	TGTTCCAGCAGCTTAACTTCAGATACGCAGTATTTT	TRBV7-9	NA	NA	TRBJ2-3
CASSPQGNNSPLNF	TGTGCCAGCAGTCCACAGGGGAATAATTCACCCCTCAACTTT	TRBV28	TRBD1	NA	TRBJ1-6
CASSLRLGNNEQFF	TGTGCCAGCAGCTTAAGACTAGGAAACAATGAGCAGTTCTTC	TRBV7-2	NA	NA	TRBJ2-1
CASSWGTSGGAQTQYF	TGTGCCAGCAGCTGGGGGACTAGCGGGGGGGCGCAGACCCAGTACTTC	TRBV5-6	TRBD2	NA	TRBJ2-5